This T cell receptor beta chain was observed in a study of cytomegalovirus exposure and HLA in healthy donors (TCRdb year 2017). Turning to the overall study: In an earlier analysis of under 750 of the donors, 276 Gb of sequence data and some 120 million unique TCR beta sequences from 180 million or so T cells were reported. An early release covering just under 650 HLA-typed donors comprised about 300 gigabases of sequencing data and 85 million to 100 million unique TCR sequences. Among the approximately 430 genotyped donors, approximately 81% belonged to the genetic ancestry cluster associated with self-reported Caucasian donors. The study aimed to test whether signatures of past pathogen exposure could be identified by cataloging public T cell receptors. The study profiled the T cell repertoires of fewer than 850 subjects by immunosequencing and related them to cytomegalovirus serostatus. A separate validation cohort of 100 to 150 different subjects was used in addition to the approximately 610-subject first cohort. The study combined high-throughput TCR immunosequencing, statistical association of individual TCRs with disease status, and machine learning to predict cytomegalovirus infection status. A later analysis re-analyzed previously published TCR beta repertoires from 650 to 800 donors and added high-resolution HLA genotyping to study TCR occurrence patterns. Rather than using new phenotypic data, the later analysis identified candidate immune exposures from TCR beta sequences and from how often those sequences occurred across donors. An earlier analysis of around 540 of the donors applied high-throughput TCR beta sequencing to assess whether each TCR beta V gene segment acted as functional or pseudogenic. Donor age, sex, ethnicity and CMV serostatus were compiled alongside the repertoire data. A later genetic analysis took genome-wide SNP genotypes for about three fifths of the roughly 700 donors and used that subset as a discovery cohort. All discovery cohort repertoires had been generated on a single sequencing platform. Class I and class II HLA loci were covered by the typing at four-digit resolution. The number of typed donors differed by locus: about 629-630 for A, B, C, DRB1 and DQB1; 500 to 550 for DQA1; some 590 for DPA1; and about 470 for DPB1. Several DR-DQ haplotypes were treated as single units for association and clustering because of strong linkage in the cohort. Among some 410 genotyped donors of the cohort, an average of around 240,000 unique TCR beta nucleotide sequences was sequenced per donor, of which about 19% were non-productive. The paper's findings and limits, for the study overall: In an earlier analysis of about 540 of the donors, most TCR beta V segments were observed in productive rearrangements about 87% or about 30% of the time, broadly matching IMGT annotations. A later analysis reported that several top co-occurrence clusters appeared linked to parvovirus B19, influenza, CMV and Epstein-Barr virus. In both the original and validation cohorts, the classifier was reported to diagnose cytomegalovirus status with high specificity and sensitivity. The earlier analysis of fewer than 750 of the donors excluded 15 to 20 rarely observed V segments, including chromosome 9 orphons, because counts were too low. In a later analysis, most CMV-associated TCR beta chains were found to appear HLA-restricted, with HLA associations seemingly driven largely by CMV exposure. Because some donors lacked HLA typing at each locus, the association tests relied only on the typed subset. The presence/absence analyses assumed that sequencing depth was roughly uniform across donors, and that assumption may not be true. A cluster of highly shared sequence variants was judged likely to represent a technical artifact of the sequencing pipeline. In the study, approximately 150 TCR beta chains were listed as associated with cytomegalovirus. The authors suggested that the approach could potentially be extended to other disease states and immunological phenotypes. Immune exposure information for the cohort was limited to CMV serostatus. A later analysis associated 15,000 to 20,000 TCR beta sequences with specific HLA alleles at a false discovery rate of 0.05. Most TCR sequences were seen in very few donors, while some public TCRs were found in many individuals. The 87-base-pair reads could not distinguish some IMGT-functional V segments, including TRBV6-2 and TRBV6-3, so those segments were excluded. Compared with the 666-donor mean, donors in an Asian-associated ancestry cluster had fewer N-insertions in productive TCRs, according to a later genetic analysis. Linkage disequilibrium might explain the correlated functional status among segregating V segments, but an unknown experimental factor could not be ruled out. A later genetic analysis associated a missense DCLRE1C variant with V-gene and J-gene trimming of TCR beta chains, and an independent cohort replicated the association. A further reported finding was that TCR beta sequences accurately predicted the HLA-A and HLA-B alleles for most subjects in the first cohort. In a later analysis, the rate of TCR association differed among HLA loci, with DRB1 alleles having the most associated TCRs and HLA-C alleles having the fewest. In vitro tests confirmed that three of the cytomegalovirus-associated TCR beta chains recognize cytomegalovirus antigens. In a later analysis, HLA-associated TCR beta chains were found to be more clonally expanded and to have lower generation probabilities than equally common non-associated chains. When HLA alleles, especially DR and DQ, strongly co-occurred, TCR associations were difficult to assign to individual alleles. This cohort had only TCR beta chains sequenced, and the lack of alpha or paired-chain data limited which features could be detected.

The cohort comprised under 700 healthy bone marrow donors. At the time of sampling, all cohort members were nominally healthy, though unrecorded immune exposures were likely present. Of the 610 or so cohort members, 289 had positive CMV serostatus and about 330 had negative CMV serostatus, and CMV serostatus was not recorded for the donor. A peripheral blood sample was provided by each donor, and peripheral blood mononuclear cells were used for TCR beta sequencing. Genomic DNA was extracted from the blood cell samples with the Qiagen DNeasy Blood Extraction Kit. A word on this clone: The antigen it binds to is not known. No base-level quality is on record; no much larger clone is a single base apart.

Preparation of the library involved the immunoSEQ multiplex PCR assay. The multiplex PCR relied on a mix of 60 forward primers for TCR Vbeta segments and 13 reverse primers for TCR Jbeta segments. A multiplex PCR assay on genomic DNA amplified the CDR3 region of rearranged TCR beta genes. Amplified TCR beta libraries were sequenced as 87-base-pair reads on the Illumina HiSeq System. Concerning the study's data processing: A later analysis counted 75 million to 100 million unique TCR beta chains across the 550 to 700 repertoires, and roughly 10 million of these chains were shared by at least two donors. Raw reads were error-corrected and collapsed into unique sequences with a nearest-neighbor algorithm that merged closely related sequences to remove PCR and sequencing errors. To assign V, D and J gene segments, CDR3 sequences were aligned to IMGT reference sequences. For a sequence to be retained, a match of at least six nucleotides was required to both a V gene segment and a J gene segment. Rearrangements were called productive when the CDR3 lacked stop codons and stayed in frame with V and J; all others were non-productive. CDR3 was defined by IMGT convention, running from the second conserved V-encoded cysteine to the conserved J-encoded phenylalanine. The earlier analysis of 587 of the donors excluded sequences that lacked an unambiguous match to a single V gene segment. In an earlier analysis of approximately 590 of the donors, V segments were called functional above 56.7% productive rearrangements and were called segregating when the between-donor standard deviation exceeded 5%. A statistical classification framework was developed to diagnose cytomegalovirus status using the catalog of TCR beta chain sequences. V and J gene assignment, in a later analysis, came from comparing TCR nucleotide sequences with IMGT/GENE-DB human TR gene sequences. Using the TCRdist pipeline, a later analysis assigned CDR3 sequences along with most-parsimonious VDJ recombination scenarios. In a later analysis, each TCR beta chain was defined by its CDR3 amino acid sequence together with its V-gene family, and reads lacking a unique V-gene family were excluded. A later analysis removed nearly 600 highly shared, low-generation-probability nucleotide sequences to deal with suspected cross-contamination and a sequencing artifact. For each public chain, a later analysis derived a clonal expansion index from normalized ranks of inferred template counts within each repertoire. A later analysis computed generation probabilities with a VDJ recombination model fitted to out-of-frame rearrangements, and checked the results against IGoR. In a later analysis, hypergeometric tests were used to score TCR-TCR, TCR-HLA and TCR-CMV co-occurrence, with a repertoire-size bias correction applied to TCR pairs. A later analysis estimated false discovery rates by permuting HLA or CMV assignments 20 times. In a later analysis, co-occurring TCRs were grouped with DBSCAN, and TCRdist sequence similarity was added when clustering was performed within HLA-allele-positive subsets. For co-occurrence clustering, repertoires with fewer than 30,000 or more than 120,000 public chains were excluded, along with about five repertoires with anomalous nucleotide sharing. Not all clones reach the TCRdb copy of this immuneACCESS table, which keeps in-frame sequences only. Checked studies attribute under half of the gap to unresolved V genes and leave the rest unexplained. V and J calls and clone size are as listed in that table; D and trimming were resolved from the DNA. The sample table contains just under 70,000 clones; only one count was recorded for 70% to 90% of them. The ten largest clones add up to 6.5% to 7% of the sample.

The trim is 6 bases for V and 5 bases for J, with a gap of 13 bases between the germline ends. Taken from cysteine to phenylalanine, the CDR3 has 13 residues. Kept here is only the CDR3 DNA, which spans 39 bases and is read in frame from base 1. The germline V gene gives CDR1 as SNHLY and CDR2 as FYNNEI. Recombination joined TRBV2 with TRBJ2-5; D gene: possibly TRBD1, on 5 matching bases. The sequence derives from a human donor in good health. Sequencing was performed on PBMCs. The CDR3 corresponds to CASRLGQGETQYF. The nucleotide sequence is TGTGCCAGCAGGTTAGGACAAGGGGAGACCCAGTACTTC.